This T cell receptor (beta chain) was documented in a study of T cells in Graves' hyperthyroidism and ophthalmopathy. Study context: Prior to any treatment, at the point of initial diagnosis, peripheral blood was collected.

Diagnoses used clinical symptoms, serum thyroxine and TRAb, thyroid ultrasound and orbital computed tomography. V was trimmed by 5 bases and J by 5 bases, leaving 15 bases between them. The CDR3 is 14 amino acids. CDR1 SEHNR and CDR2 FQNEAQ come from the germline V gene (reference sequence). Amplified TCR beta CDR3 regions derived from RNA transcripts. The TCR CDR3 first-round RT-PCR relied on the HTBI primer set. TCRdb re-derived calls from the multiplex PCR reads in MiXCR, one entry per CDR3 protein. This sample has 85,000 to 110,000 distinct CDR3 sequences; around 50% occur once, and the top ten carry about a quarter. Turning to this clonotype: The antigen is unknown.

Study-wide findings and caveats: Ophthalmopathy was told apart from stable hyperthyroidism by a 13 V-J model. Model output signaled ophthalmopathy a median approximately six months ahead of onset.

The TCR comes from a man aged 40-49 years with Graves' hyperthyroidism. The chain links TRBV7-9 to TRBJ1-2, with D hard to call. The sample comprised blood. For the CDR3, the DNA is TGTGCCAGCAGCCTGGGGAAAATGGGTTATGGCTACACCTTC. Amino acids: CASSLGKMGYGYTF.